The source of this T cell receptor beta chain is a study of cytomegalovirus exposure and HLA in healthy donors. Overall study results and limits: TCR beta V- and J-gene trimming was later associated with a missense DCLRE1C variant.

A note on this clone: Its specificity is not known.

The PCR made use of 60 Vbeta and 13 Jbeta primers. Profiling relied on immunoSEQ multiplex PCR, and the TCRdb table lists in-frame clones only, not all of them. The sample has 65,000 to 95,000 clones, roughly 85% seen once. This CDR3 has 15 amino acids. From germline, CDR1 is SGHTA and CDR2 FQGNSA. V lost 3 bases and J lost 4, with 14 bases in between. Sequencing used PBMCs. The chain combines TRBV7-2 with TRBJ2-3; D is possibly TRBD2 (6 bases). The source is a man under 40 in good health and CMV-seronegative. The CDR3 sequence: CASSFGGSAADTQYF. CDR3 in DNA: TGTGCCAGCAGCTTCGGGGGTTCTGCGGCAGATACGCAGTATTTT.